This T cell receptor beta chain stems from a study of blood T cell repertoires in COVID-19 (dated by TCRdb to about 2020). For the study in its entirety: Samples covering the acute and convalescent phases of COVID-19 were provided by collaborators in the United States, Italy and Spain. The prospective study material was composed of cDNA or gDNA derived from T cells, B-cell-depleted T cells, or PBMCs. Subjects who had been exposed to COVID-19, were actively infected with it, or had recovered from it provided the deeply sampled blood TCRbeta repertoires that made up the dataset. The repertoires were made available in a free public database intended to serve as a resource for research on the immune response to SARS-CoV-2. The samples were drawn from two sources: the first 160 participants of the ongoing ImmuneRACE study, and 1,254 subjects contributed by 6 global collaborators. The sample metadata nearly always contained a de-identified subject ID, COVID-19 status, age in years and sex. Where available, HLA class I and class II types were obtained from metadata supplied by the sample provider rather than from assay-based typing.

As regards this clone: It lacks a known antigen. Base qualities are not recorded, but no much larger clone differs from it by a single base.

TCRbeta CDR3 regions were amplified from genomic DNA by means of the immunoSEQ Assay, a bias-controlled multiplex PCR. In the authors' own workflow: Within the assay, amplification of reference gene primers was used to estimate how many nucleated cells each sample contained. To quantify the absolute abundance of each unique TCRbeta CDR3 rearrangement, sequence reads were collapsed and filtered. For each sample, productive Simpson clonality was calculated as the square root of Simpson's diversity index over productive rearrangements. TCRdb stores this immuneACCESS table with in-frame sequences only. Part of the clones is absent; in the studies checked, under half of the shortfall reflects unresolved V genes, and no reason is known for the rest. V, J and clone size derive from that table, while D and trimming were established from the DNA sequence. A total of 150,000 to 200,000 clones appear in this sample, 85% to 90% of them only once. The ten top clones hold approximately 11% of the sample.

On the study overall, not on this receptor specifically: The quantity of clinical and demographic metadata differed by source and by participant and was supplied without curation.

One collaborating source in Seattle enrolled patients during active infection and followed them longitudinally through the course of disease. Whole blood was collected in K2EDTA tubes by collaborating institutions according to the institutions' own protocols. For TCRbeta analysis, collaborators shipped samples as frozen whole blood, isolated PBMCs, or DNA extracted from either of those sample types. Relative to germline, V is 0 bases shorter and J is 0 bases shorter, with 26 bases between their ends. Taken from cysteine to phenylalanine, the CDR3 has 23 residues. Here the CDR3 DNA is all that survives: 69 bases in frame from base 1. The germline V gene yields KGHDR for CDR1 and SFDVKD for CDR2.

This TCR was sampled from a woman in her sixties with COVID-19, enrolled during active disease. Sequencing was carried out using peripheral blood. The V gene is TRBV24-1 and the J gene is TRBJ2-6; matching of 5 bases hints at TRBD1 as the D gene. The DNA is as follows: TGTGCCACCAGTGATTTGAAAGGCGGTGTTGTTGGGCAGGGCCGCTCTGGGGCCAACGTCCTGACTTTC. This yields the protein CATSDLKGGVVGQGRSGANVLTF.